Listed below are T cell receptor beta chains from one sample, sequenced in a study of blood T cells in healthy people across ages. From the 5' RACE reads, TCRdb called clonotypes with MiXCR, one entry per CDR3 protein. The sample lists 1.5 million to 2 million distinct CDR3 sequences; approximately 28% were seen once. Specimen: blood. Every receptor here comes from a woman in her 30s in good health. The CDR3 runs from the conserved cysteine through the conserved F or W. D genes are given only for firm matches. Rows give clone size only sometimes, using once, few, many, or a class for an expanded clone.

TRBJ1-5	TRBV2	few	NA	CASSDSRANQPQHF	TGTGCCAGCAGCGACAGTAGAGCCAATCAGCCCCAGCATTTT
TRBJ2-7	TRBV7-9	many	NA	CASLTGGSYEQYF	TGTGCCAGCTTAACTGGTGGCTCCTACGAGCAGTACTTC
TRBJ1-1	TRBV12-3/TRBV12-4	NA	NA	CASIPSEDTEAFF	TGTGCCAGCATTCCCTCGGAGGACACTGAAGCTTTCTTT
TRBJ2-3	TRBV4-1	few	NA	CASSPRTEAAQTDTQYF	TGCGCCAGCAGTCCCCGAACTGAGGCTGCACAGACAGATACGCAGTATTTT
TRBJ2-3	TRBV18	NA	NA	CASSPESLDLQYF	TGTGCCAGCTCACCGGAGTCTTTGGACCTCCAGTATTTT
TRBJ2-3	TRBV6-4	NA	NA	CASSDGDTDTQYF	TGTGCCAGCAGTGACGGTGACACAGATACGCAGTATTTT
TRBJ1-6	TRBV10-3	NA	NA	CAISATENSPLHF	TGTGCCATCAGTGCCACAGAAAATTCACCCCTCCACTTT
TRBJ2-4	TRBV5-1	few	NA	CASSLEPLGPNNEQYF	TGCGCCAGCAGCTTGGAGCCGCTAGGGCCGAACAATGAGCAGTACTTC
TRBJ2-1	TRBV2	NA	NA	CASRIWGKSYNEQFF	TGTGCCAGCAGAATTTGGGGGAAATCCTACAATGAGCAGTTCTTC
TRBJ1-1	TRBV29-1	NA	NA	CSVELLTEAFF	TGCAGCGTTGAGCTCCTCACTGAAGCTTTCTTT
TRBJ1-1	TRBV7-9	NA	NA	CASSATPEAFF	TGTGCCAGCAGCGCGACACCAGAAGCTTTCTTT
TRBJ1-5	TRBV6-6	few	NA	CASSSRYGNQPQHF	TGTGCCAGCAGTTCCAGGTATGGCAATCAGCCCCAGCATTTT
TRBJ2-4	TRBV24-1	NA	NA	CATTSHRSRDPYEQYF	TGTGCCACCACTTCCCACCGCAGCCGAGATCCGTATGAGCAGTACTTC
TRBJ2-7	TRBV10-3	many	NA	CAISETGRVYEQYF	TGTGCCATCAGTGAGACCGGCAGGGTCTACGAGCAGTACTTC
TRBJ2-7	TRBV28	NA	NA	CASSPPIRPQVGEQYF	TGTGCCAGCAGTCCACCGATCCGGCCCCAGGTGGGCGAGCAGTACTTC
TRBJ2-1	TRBV20-1	NA	TRBD2	CSAASSGGPLSYNEQFF	TGCAGTGCTGCCTCTAGCGGGGGCCCCCTCTCCTACAATGAGCAGTTCTTC
TRBJ2-1	TRBV12-3/TRBV12-4	NA	TRBD1	CASRLFGATGGFF	TGTGCCAGCAGGTTATTCGGGGCCACAGGGGGGTTCTTC
TRBJ1-5	TRBV7-9	NA	NA	CASSSTDINQPQHF	TGTGCCAGCAGCTCAACAGATATCAATCAGCCCCAGCATTTT
TRBJ2-7	TRBV3-1	few	TRBD2	CASSLRRTSGRVYEQYF	TGTGCCAGCAGCTTACGCCGGACTAGCGGGAGAGTCTACGAGCAGTACTTC
TRBJ2-3	TRBV6-1	NA	TRBD2	CASSELAGGGTQYF	TGTGCCAGCAGTGAACTAGCGGGAGGAGGTACGCAGTATTTT
TRBJ2-1	TRBV12-3/TRBV12-4	many	NA	CASSQIGTSNEQFF	TGTGCCAGCAGCCAAATCGGGACAAGCAATGAGCAGTTCTTC
TRBJ2-1	TRBV10-3	NA	NA	CAISEYPDREQFF	TGTGCCATCAGTGAGTATCCCGATCGTGAGCAGTTCTTC
TRBJ2-2	TRBV6-5	many	NA	CASSYGGNTGELFF	TGTGCCAGCAGTTACGGGGGGAACACCGGGGAGCTGTTTTTT
TRBJ2-1	TRBV29-1	NA	TRBD1	CSVDDRGFYNEQFF	TGCAGCGTTGATGACAGGGGGTTTTACAATGAGCAGTTCTTC
TRBJ1-5	TRBV3-1	NA	NA	CASSRRGDRTYSNQPQHF	TGTGCCAGCAGCCGGAGGGGAGACAGAACCTATAGCAATCAGCCCCAGCATTTT
TRBJ2-3	TRBV5-1	few	TRBD1	CASRIGTVTDTQYF	TGCGCCAGCAGAATCGGGACAGTCACAGATACGCAGTATTTT
TRBJ2-5	TRBV11-2	NA	NA	CASSLVDGSQETQYF	TGTGCCAGCAGCTTAGTGGACGGCTCTCAAGAGACCCAGTACTTC
TRBJ2-3	TRBV7-2	NA	TRBD1	CASSRAPGTDTDTQYF	TGTGCCAGCAGCCGAGCCCCCGGGACAGACACAGATACGCAGTATTTT